A single sample gave rise to the 12 T cell receptor beta chains below, sequenced in a study of blood T cell repertoires in COVID-19. The protocol was immunoSEQ multiplex PCR, while the TCRdb copy is restricted to in-frame clones and leaves out a portion. The sample carries roughly 500,000 clones, 75% to 90% recorded once. The material sequenced was peripheral blood. These receptors all come from a man between 18 and 29 years old with COVID-19, enrolled during active disease.

This clone has only one observation. The chain carries TRBV6-5 and TRBJ1-1, with TRBD1 as a possible D gene (5 bases). From germline, CDR1 is MNHEY and CDR2 SVGAGI. The V end was cut by 4 bases, the J end by 1 base, with 10 bases between. This CDR3 has 14 amino acids. The CDR3 loop is CASSSLTGNTEAFF. For the CDR3, the DNA is TGTGCCAGCAGTTCCTTAACAGGGAACACTGAAGCTTTCTTT.

The rearrangement uses TRBV19 and TRBJ2-1; tentatively, D is TRBD1 (6 bases). In germline, CDR1 is LNHDA, CDR2 SQIVND (reference sequence). The ends were cut back, 3 bases at V and 2 bases at J, with 11 bases in the middle. The CDR3 runs 15 residues. DNA of the CDR3: TGTGCCAGTAGTATCTCCGGGACAACCTACAATGAGCAGTTCTTC. This codes for CASSISGTTYNEQFF.

V gene TRBV6-6 combines with J gene TRBJ1-4, with TRBD1 matching 7 bases. The CDR3 is 15 amino acids. CDR1 is MNHNY and CDR2 is SVGAGI in the germline V gene (reference sequence). V lost 0 bases to trimming and J lost 8 bases; unmatched junction nucleotides: 6. CDR3 sequence: CASSYSRDSGEKLFF. The CDR3 bases are TGTGCCAGCAGTTACTCAAGGGACAGCGGGGAAAAACTGTTTTTT.

V usage is TRBV2 and J usage is TRBJ2-1; 8 bases agree with TRBD2. The CDR3 covers 16 residues. CDR1 and CDR2 (germline): SNHLY, FYNNEI. J lost 0 bases, V lost 6 bases, and 7 bases had no gene match. The CDR3 region has the DNA TGTGCCAGCAGAGAGACCAGCGGGAGCTCCTACAATGAGCAGTTCTTC. Translating it yields CASRETSGSSYNEQFF.

The V call is TRBV10-3, the J call TRBJ2-7; 8 bases fit TRBD2. The CDR3 loop spans 13 amino acids. In germline, CDR1 is ENHRY, CDR2 SYGVKD. V was clipped by 6 bases and J by 1 base; unmatched bases: 2. CDR3 in DNA: TGTGCCATCAGCCAGCGGGAGTCCTACGAGCAGTACTTC. Encoded protein: CAISQRESYEQYF.

The chain links TRBV13 to TRBJ1-6, with 11 positions matching TRBD1. The CDR3 covers 14 residues. V trimming: 4 bases; J trimming: 10 bases; junction bases outside the gene matches: 3. Germline V gives CDR1 PRHDT, CDR2 FYEKMQ (reference sequence). This chain's CDR3 is CASSSGQGASPLHF. The CDR3 region has the DNA TGTGCCAGCAGCTCTGGACAGGGGGCGTCACCCCTCCACTTT.

This clone was observed once. This chain links TRBV4-1 with TRBJ2-3, with unresolved D. This CDR3 has 13 amino acids. Germline assignment: CDR1 MGHRA and CDR2 YSYEKL. The germline V and J ends were trimmed by 4 bases and 6 bases, with 11 bases remaining between them. The CDR3 bases are TGCGCCAGCAGCCTCCCGGGTCAGGATACGCAGTATTTT. Translated: CASSLPGQDTQYF.

The V call is TRBV11-2, the J call TRBJ2-3; a weak D match, TRBD1 (6 bases). The CDR3 runs 14 residues. Trimming removed 5 bases at V and 1 base at J, with 10 bases between. Germline V gene lookup returns CDR1 SGHAT and CDR2 FQNNGV. Written as DNA, the CDR3 is TGTGCCAGCAGCGAGGACAGCGGCACAGATACGCAGTATTTT. Amino acid sequence: CASSEDSGTDTQYF.

The gene calls are TRBV2 and TRBJ1-2; D not certain. The CDR3 covers 13 residues. Germline V gives CDR1 SNHLY, CDR2 FYNNEI. V dropped 6 bases and J dropped 8 bases, with 16 bases sitting between them. Here the CDR3 reads CASRGSVGRGYTF. The CDR3 DNA reads TGTGCCAGCAGGGGGAGCGTAGGTCGGGGCTACACCTTC.

V gene TRBV9 combines with J gene TRBJ2-2, with a possible D match to TRBD2 (6 bases). V shed 0 bases and J shed 0 bases, with 12 bases lying between them. CDR1 and CDR2 from the germline V gene are SGDLS and YYNGEE. The CDR3 runs to 17 residues. The CDR3 spells CASSVGSLATNTGELFF. The DNA of the CDR3 is TGTGCCAGCAGCGTAGGTTCCCTAGCGACGAACACCGGGGAGCTGTTTTTT.

The V and J genes are TRBV7-9 and TRBJ2-7, with D perhaps TRBD1 (7 bases). Per the germline V gene, CDR1 is SEHNR and CDR2 is FQNEAQ (reference sequence). The V gene lost 4 bases and the J gene lost 7 bases, with 20 bases spanning the gap. The CDR3 loop spans 15 amino acids. As DNA, the CDR3 is TGTGCCAGCAGCTCAAATTCCAGGGGGGTAGGTGAGCAGTACTTC. Translated, it gives CASSSNSRGVGEQYF.

The chain couples TRBV9 to TRBJ1-1; D gene uncertain. Germline V gene data show CDR1 as SGDLS and CDR2 as YYNGEE. V lost 0 bases, J lost 0 bases, and 6 bases lay in between. CDR3 length equals 14 residues. The DNA for the CDR3 is TGTGCCAGCAGCGTAGGTCCTCTGAACACTGAAGCTTTCTTT. Translated: CASSVGPLNTEAFF.